This T cell receptor (beta chain) came from a study of cytomegalovirus exposure and HLA in healthy donors. Study information: Researchers found that roughly 80% of over 350 genotyped donors fell within the Caucasian-associated ancestry cluster. Study-level findings and limits: The study found most TCR sequences rare, yet found some public TCRs in many donors. Earlier results showed most TCR beta V segments being productive about 87% or about 30% of the time. Later work associated roughly 15,000 TCR beta sequences with HLA alleles at 0.05 false discovery rate.

Details on this clone: The antigen remains undetermined.

The germline gives CDR1 LGHNT, CDR2 FRNRAP. V was clipped by 9 bases and J by 0 bases; unmatched bases: 9. The CDR3 consists of 15 residues. 13 Jbeta primers and 60 Vbeta primers were used for the PCR. Sequencing used immunoSEQ multiplex PCR; TCRdb keeps in-frame clones, though not all of them. The sample has 180,000 or so clones; over 75% are singletons. Sequenced input: PBMCs. This TCR was recovered from a young man in good health and CMV-seropositive. This sequence joins TRBV12-5 and TRBJ2-3, with 7 nucleotides matching TRBD2. The DNA of the CDR3 is TGTGCTAGGGAATCGGGGGGAGAGAGCACAGATACGCAGTATTTT. The encoded protein is CARESGGESTDTQYF. Complete variable domain (other parts from reference TRBV12-5 and TRBJ2-3): DARVTQTPRHKVTEMGQEVTMRCQPILGHNTVFWYRQTMMQGLELLAYFRNRAPLDDSGMPKDRFSAEMPDATLATLKIQPSEPRDSAVYFCARESGGESTDTQYFGPGTRLTVL.